These 19 T cell receptor beta chains were all obtained from the same sample, sequenced in a study of blood T cell repertoires in COVID-19. The assay was immunoSEQ multiplex PCR, and TCRdb's table has in-frame clones only and misses some. Here the sample spans around 63,000 clones, 65% to 80% being singletons. The sample comprised peripheral blood. The receptors derive from a woman between 70 and 85 years old with acute or convalescent COVID-19.

This chain uses TRBV28 with TRBJ2-7; 11 positions agree with TRBD1. The CDR3 extends over 16 amino acids. Trimming removed 8 bases from V and 4 bases from J; junction bases left unmatched: 13. CDR1 is MDHEN, CDR2 SYDVKM, per germline. The CDR3 loop is CASGYTRDRGTYEQYF. In nucleotides, the CDR3 is TGTGCCAGCGGTTACACCCGGGACAGGGGGACGTACGAGCAGTACTTC. Full variable domain (rest looked up from reference TRBV28 and TRBJ2-7): DVKVTQSSRYLVKRTGEKVFLECVQDMDHENMFWYRQDPGLGLRLIYFSYDVKMKEKGDIPEGYSVSREKKERFSLILESASTNQTSMYLCASGYTRDRGTYEQYFGPGTRLTVT.

The V gene is TRBV12-3 or TRBV12-4, the J gene TRBJ1-4; no clear D gene. Trimming stripped 8 bases from V and 1 base from J, with 8 bases between. This CDR3 comprises 13 residues. The CDR3 DNA sequence: TGTGCCAGCGGCCGGGGAACTAATGAAAAACTGTTTTTT. The encoded protein is CASGRGTNEKLFF.

About this clone: The final CDR3 position lacks the conserved phenylalanine or tryptophan, pointing to a likely read error. It is unclear where the CDR3 begins or ends on the DNA, so no DNA is shown, and the CDR3 is as TCRdb lists it. This chain connects TRBV3-1 (or the pseudogene TRBV3-2) to TRBJ2-7; no check of the table's D call, TRBD2, against the DNA was made. Counting both end residues, the CDR3 totals 11 amino acids. Germline CDR1 reads LGHDT; CDR2 reads YNNKEL (reference sequence). CDR3 loop: CASSQFLRSCL.

The chain is built from TRBV28 and TRBJ1-4, with 9 bases that match TRBD1. The CDR3 covers 15 residues. Germline trimming cut 6 bases from V and 6 bases from J; bases unmatched to any gene: 8. From germline, CDR1 is MDHEN and CDR2 SYDVKM. CDR3 in DNA: TGTGCCAGCAGCGACAGGGGGTATTTGGATGAAAAACTGTTTTTT. As protein: CASSDRGYLDEKLFF.

The chain carries TRBV6-5 and TRBJ1-5; D remains unclear. The CDR3 is made up of 13 amino acids. Germline values: CDR1 MNHEY, CDR2 SVGAGI. Trimming left V 6 bases short and J 3 bases short, with 9 bases between. The CDR3 sequence is CASRAGINQPQHF. CDR3 DNA sequence: TGTGCCAGCAGGGCGGGAATCAATCAGCCCCAGCATTTT.

The chain couples TRBV5-1 to TRBJ1-2; D not resolved. Germline-derived CDR1 and CDR2 are SGHRS and YFSETQ. The CDR3 runs 15 residues. V was trimmed by 0 bases and J by 4 bases, leaving 13 bases between them. The CDR3 DNA reads TGCGCCAGCAGCTTGGCCGGGGAAGCGGGCTATGGCTACACCTTC. As protein: CASSLAGEAGYGYTF.

Points on this clone: Other DNA sequences in this sample translate to the same CDR3. The CDR3 sequence is CASSLRGETQYF. The CDR3 bases are TGTGCCAGCAGTTTAAGGGGGGAGACCCAGTACTTC. The chain combines TRBV12-3 or TRBV12-4 with TRBJ2-5, with D possibly matching TRBD1 (6 bases). V dropped 2 bases and J dropped 5 bases, with 6 bases sitting between them. The CDR3 spans 12 residues.

The chain recombines TRBV29-1 with TRBJ2-1, with TRBD1 matching over 8 bases. J was trimmed by 2 bases and V by 0 bases; bases with no gene match: 6. The germline V gene has CDR1 SQVTM and CDR2 ANQGSEA. This CDR3 region has 16 residues. CDR3 bases: TGCAGCGTTGAAGATCAGGAGACAGGGGCCTACAATGAGCAGTTCTTC. Its protein product is CSVEDQETGAYNEQFF.

The genes are TRBV3-1 (or the pseudogene TRBV3-2) and TRBJ1-2, with a tentative D call TRBD1 (5 bases). This CDR3 is built from 12 residues. Trimming cost V 7 bases and J 2 bases, with 8 bases left between them. From germline, CDR1 is LGHDT and CDR2 YNNKEL (reference sequence). CDR3: CASKGRNYGYTF. In nucleotides, the CDR3 is TGTGCCAGCAAGGGGAGGAACTATGGCTACACCTTC.

This clone was recorded only once. The chain recombines TRBV11-2 with TRBJ1-6, with D possibly TRBD1 on 5 matching bases. Germline V gene sequence: CDR1 SGHAT, CDR2 FQNNGV. This CDR3 is 14 amino acids long. Trimming shortened V by 1 base and J by 10 bases, and 11 bases separated the two germline ends. The CDR3: CASSLGQGGSPLHF. The CDR3 nucleotides are TGTGCCAGCAGCTTAGGGCAGGGCGGCTCACCCCTCCACTTT.

This chain joins TRBV9 and TRBJ2-1; TRBD2 is a possible D gene (6 bases). The germline V gene has CDR1 SGDLS and CDR2 YYNGEE. The ends were cut back, 3 bases at V and 1 base at J, with 17 bases in the middle. The CDR3 sequence is 17 residues long. CDR3: CASSAGRTPVSYNEQFF. The CDR3 nucleotides are TGTGCCAGCAGCGCGGGGAGGACACCCGTATCCTACAATGAGCAGTTCTTC.

The chain employs TRBV11-3 and TRBJ2-5; 8 nucleotides align to TRBD1. The trim removed 7 bases at V and 4 bases at J, leaving 8 bases unmatched. Germline V lookup: CDR1 SGHNT, CDR2 YENEEA. This CDR3 region has 14 residues. CDR3 DNA sequence: TGTGCCAGCACCGACAGGGGAGAGAGAGAGACCCAGTACTTC. This codes for CASTDRGERETQYF.

The chain carries TRBV7-9 and TRBJ1-4; tentatively, D is TRBD1 (5 bases). V lost 10 bases, J lost 8 bases, and 17 bases lay in between. There are 13 residues in the CDR3. Germline V CDR1 and CDR2: SEHNR, FQNEAQ (reference sequence). The CDR3 sequence is CATKPGHVEKLFF. The CDR3 coding sequence is TGTGCCACTAAGCCCGGACACGTCGAAAAACTGTTTTTT.

The rearrangement links TRBV28 to TRBJ2-6; 7 bases agree with TRBD2. The length of the CDR3 is 17 residues. The germline V gene has CDR1 MDHEN and CDR2 SYDVKM. J gave up 0 bases and V 6 bases, and 8 bases lay outside the gene matches. The CDR3: CASRGTSADSGANVLTF. In nucleotides, the CDR3 is TGTGCCAGCAGGGGTACTAGCGCCGACTCTGGGGCCAACGTCCTGACTTTC. Full variable domain (missing parts from reference TRBV28 and TRBJ2-6): DVKVTQSSRYLVKRTGEKVFLECVQDMDHENMFWYRQDPGLGLRLIYFSYDVKMKEKGDIPEGYSVSREKKERFSLILESASTNQTSMYLCASRGTSADSGANVLTFGAGSRLTVL.

V is TRBV4-2 and J is TRBJ2-1, with D hard to call. In germline, CDR1 is LGHNA, CDR2 YNFKEQ. CDR3 length: 12 residues. Deletions cut 4 bases from V and 8 bases from J, with 9 bases between. The CDR3 DNA is TGTGCCAGCAGCCGACGGGTCGATGAGCAGTTCTTC. The encoded protein is CASSRRVDEQFF.

This clone turned up a few times. This chain links TRBV4-2 with TRBJ1-1; perhaps TRBD1 as D (6 bases). Germline V lookup: CDR1 LGHNA, CDR2 YNFKEQ. CDR3 size: 15 residues. V lost 0 bases and J lost 1, with 9 bases in between. CDR3 in amino acids: CASSQELQGNTEAFF. For the CDR3, the DNA is TGTGCCAGCAGCCAAGAATTACAGGGGAACACTGAAGCTTTCTTT.

The V call is TRBV10-3, the J call TRBJ2-5; TRBD2 might be the D (6 bases). The CDR3 consists of 15 residues. V was shortened by 4 bases and J by 1 base, with 13 bases between the two germline ends. The V gene's germline CDR1 is ENHRY and CDR2 SYGVKD. The CDR3 DNA reads TGTGCCATCAGTGCCCATGGACTACTCCAAGAGACCCAGTACTTC. Protein sequence: CAISAHGLLQETQYF.

The V call is TRBV14, the J call TRBJ1-1; D might be TRBD1 (6 bases). V dropped 4 bases and J dropped 1 base, with 13 bases sitting between them. The CDR3 runs to 15 residues. CDR1 is SGHDN, CDR2 FVKESK, per germline. This CDR3 reads CASSPLTGKNTEAFF. The CDR3 region has the DNA TGTGCCAGCAGCCCTCTGACAGGAAAGAACACTGAAGCTTTCTTT.

This sequence joins TRBV5-6 and TRBJ1-5; TRBD1 might be the D (6 bases). Germline V gene lookup returns CDR1 SGHDT and CDR2 YYEEEE. The CDR3 covers 15 residues. Deletions cut 3 bases from V and 4 bases from J, with 14 bases between. Here the CDR3 DNA reads TGTGCCAGCAGCTCTGCCGGGACACCGAATCAGCCCCAGCATTTT. It is translated as CASSSAGTPNQPQHF.